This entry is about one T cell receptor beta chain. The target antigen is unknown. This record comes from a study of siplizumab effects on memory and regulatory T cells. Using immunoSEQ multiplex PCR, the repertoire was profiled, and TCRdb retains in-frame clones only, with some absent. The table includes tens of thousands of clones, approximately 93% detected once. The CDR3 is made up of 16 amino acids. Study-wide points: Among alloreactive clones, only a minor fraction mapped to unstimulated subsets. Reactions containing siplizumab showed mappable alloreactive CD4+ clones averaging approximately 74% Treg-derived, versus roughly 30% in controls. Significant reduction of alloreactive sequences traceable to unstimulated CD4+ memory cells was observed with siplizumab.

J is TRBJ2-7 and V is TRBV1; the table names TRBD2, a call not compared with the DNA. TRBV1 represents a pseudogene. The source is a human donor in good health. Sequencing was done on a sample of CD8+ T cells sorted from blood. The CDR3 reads CTSSQDQLAGPYEQYF. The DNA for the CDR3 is TGCACCAGCAGCCAAGATCAGCTAGCGGGACCCTACGAGCAGTACTTC.